The clone carrying this TCR beta chain was counted ten times or more. No antigen is known for it. This sample is part of a study of HIV-infected children after antiretroviral therapy interruption. Study summary: Weeks 0, 12, interruption end (24 or 48), and about 3 years post-study gave interruption-arm samples.

Study results and limitations: By the end of treatment interruption, naive CD4+ clonality (Gini) increased.

This sample's treatment: PENTA 11 planned treatment interruption arm or continuous ART arm. The CDR3 is 14 residues long. CDR1 is SGHRS and CDR2 is YFSETQ in the germline V gene. Losses at the gene ends were 4 bases for V and 3 bases for J; bases not matched to a gene: 3. RNA-based 3' RACE libraries used unique molecular identifiers. One entry per CDR3 protein, called by TCRdb with MiXCR from the 3' RACE reads. The sample carries around 47,000 distinct CDR3 sequences, roughly 4% recorded once. The chain links TRBV5-1 to TRBJ1-1; 10 bases line up with TRBD1. The sequence was obtained from a pool of human donors with HIV. The sample was CD45RA+ CD4+ T cells from PBMCs, pooled from several time points, taken from a donor given antiretroviral therapy, either interrupted or continuous. Specified subset: naive CD4+ CD45RA+ CD45RO- T cells. The CDR3 sequence: CASSPGQGDTEAFF. The CDR3, as DNA: TGCGCCAGCAGCCCCGGACAGGGGGACACTGAAGCTTTCTTT. Variable domain in full (rest from reference TRBV5-1 and TRBJ1-1): KAGVTQTPRYLIKTRGQQVTLSCSPISGHRSVSWYQQTPGQGLQFLFEYFSETQRNKGNFPGRFSGRQFSNSRSEMNVSTLELGDSALYLCASSPGQGDTEAFFGQGTRLTVV.